These 14 T cell receptor beta chains originate from one sample sequenced in a study of blood T cell repertoires in COVID-19. Assay: immunoSEQ multiplex PCR; the TCRdb copy retains only in-frame clones and omits some. The table lists approximately 200,000 clones, almost 80% of them singletons. The sample consisted of peripheral blood. These receptors all stem from a man between 60 and 70 years old with active or convalescent COVID-19.

This rearrangement joins TRBV27 to TRBJ2-7; the D gene is possibly TRBD2 (6 bases). CDR3 size: 15 residues. Per the germline V gene, CDR1 is MNHEY and CDR2 is SMNVEV (reference sequence). The V gene lost 3 bases and the J gene lost 6 bases, with 18 bases spanning the gap. DNA of the CDR3: TGTGCCAGCAGTTTCAATTCAGTGCGGGGAGGCGAGCAGTACTTC. Translated: CASSFNSVRGGEQYF.

This clone was seen more than once but under ten times. The V and J genes are TRBV29-1 and TRBJ2-3; D possibly corresponds to TRBD1 (6 bases). The CDR3 has 15 amino acids. Deletions cut 4 bases from V and 3 bases from J, with 17 bases between. CDR1 and CDR2 from the germline V gene are SQVTM and ANQGSEA. CDR3 nucleotide sequence: TGCAGCGTTGGGCAGGCAGGGGCAAGGACAGATACGCAGTATTTT. This encodes CSVGQAGARTDTQYF.

The chain employs TRBV3-1 (or the pseudogene TRBV3-2) and TRBJ2-5; TRBD2 aligns across 9 bases. Trimming removed 0 bases from V and 5 bases from J; junction bases left unmatched: 16. This CDR3 has 19 residues. The germline CDR1 and CDR2 sequences are LGHDT and YNNKEL (reference sequence). CDR3 region: CASSQDRLLAGINGETQYF. The CDR3 DNA follows: TGTGCCAGCAGCCAAGATCGCCTTCTAGCGGGGATCAACGGGGAGACCCAGTACTTC.

This rearrangement joins TRBV19 to TRBJ1-1, with TRBD1 matching over 10 bases. This CDR3 contains 15 residues. Losses at the gene ends were 7 bases for V and 2 bases for J; bases not matched to a gene: 7. Germline values: CDR1 LNHDA, CDR2 SQIVND (reference sequence). The CDR3, as DNA: TGTGCCAGTACCAAGACAGGGGGCTCAAACACTGAAGCTTTCTTT. This translates into CASTKTGGSNTEAFF.

This clone was detected once. V is TRBV2 and J is TRBJ1-2; the D gene is possibly TRBD1 (5 bases). Trimming removed 4 bases from V and 0 bases from J, with 6 bases in between. CDR1 SNHLY and CDR2 FYNNEI come from the germline V gene. The CDR3 is 13 residues long. CDR3 sequence: CASSGQTNYGYTF. The CDR3 nucleotides are TGTGCCAGCAGTGGACAGACTAACTATGGCTACACCTTC.

The rearrangement links TRBV7-8 to TRBJ2-3; tentative D call: TRBD2 (5 bases). The germline V and J ends were trimmed by 6 bases and 4 bases, with 14 bases remaining between them. The CDR3 runs to 14 residues. CDR1 and CDR2 (germline): SGHVS, FQNEAQ. DNA for the CDR3: TGTGCCAGCAGACCCGAAGTGCGGGCAGATACGCAGTATTTT. Amino acid sequence: CASRPEVRADTQYF. The whole variable domain, remainder taken from reference TRBV7-8 and TRBJ2-3, is GAGVSQSPRYKVAKRGQDVALRCDPISGHVSLFWYQQALGQGPEFLTYFQNEAQLDKSGLPSDRFFAERPEGSVSTLKIQRTQQEDSAVYLCASRPEVRADTQYFGPGTRLTVL.

Details on this clone: The same CDR3 is also encoded by other DNA sequences in this sample. The chain combines TRBV5-1 with TRBJ1-2, with 7 positions matching TRBD1. Trimming cost V 0 bases and J 4 bases; bases outside gene matches: 3. The germline V gene has CDR1 SGHRS and CDR2 YFSETQ. This CDR3 has 14 residues. The CDR3 DNA sequence: TGCGCCAGCAGCTTGGGACAGGGCGGCTATGGCTACACCTTC. This translates into CASSLGQGGYGYTF.

This rearrangement joins TRBV7-2 to TRBJ2-3; the D is unclear. The CDR3 has 13 residues. CDR1 is SGHTA, CDR2 FQGNSA, per germline. V shed 4 bases and J shed 2 bases, with 7 bases lying between them. In nucleotides, the CDR3 is TGTGCCAGCAGCTCCAGATACACAGATACGCAGTATTTT. Translation: CASSSRYTDTQYF.

The chain couples TRBV7-8 to TRBJ1-2; D gene ambiguous. The germline V gene has CDR1 SGHVS and CDR2 FQNEAQ. V lost 5 bases to trimming and J lost 4 bases, with 8 bases between them. This CDR3 has 12 amino acids. The DNA for the CDR3 is TGTGCCAGCAGCCCCGGTTTCTATGGCTACACCTTC. Encoded protein: CASSPGFYGYTF. Together with reference TRBV7-8 and TRBJ1-2, the CDR3 gives the full variable domain: GAGVSQSPRYKVAKRGQDVALRCDPISGHVSLFWYQQALGQGPEFLTYFQNEAQLDKSGLPSDRFFAERPEGSVSTLKIQRTQQEDSAVYLCASSPGFYGYTFGSGTRLTVV.

This sequence joins TRBV7-6 and TRBJ1-1; a possible D gene is TRBD1 (6 bases). There are 16 residues in the CDR3. Germline V gene sequence: CDR1 SGHVS, CDR2 FNYEAQ. V was trimmed by 5 bases and J by 4 bases, leaving 20 bases between them. The CDR3, as DNA: TGTGCCAGCAGCCCGGACCCGGGGGGCCGAGTCACTGAAGCTTTCTTT. Translated, it gives CASSPDPGGRVTEAFF. The full variable domain, with the rest looked up from reference TRBV7-6 and TRBJ1-1, is GAGVSQSPRYKVTKRGQDVALRCDPISGHVSLYWYRQALGQGPEFLTYFNYEAQQDKSGLPNDRFSAERPEGSISTLTIQRTEQRDSAMYRCASSPDPGGRVTEAFFGQGTRLTVV.

The rearrangement joins TRBV6-2 or TRBV6-3 to TRBJ2-3, with 8 nucleotides matching TRBD2. The CDR3 is 16 residues long. Germline CDR1 and CDR2: MNHEY and SVGEGT. V shed 4 bases and J 1 base; nucleotides not matched to a gene: 7. The CDR3 DNA sequence: TGTGCCAGCAGTTCCATGGGAGCGGGAGGCACAGATACGCAGTATTTT. Protein: CASSSMGAGGTDTQYF.

This clone came up once. The chain employs TRBV7-2 and TRBJ1-1; D is perhaps TRBD1 (5 bases). CDR3 size: 14 residues. Germline CDR1 reads SGHTA; CDR2 reads FQGNSA. V was shortened by 6 bases and J by 1 base, with 12 bases between the two germline ends. CDR3 sequence (DNA): TGTGCCAGCAGTCGGGGGACGGCGAACACTGAAGCTTTCTTT. This translates into CASSRGTANTEAFF.

The V call is TRBV4-3, the J call TRBJ2-3, with 14 bases fitting TRBD2. The V and J ends lost 5 bases and 0 bases, in that order; junction bases with no gene match: 7. CDR1 and CDR2 (germline): LGHNA, YSLEER. The CDR3 is 18 residues long. The CDR3 sequence is CASSGGLAGAHSTDTQYF. As DNA, the CDR3 is TGCGCCAGCAGCGGGGGACTAGCGGGAGCCCACAGCACAGATACGCAGTATTTT.

As concerns this clone: A read error may produce the germline difference seen at one junction end. CDR3 amino acids: CASSTGQGALQF. The CDR3 nucleotides read TGTGCCAGTAGTACGGGACAGGGGGCCCTCCAGTTT. This chain links TRBV19 with TRBJ2-2; 12 nucleotides match TRBD1. The CDR3 extends over 12 amino acids. The germline V gene encodes CDR1 LNHDA and CDR2 SQIVND (reference sequence).